The T cell receptor (beta chain) described here comes from a study of T cell repertoires in cytomegalovirus infection. Study overall: Both a matching HLA type and CMV infection were indicated by public TCR beta signatures.

As concerns this clonotype: Its target is not known.

Study observations and caveats: Carriers of CMV plus the relevant HLA were identified by cumulative public TCR beta family frequency. Clonotype analysis showed dominance of the ex vivo response by HLA-C-restricted CMV-specific TCR beta clonotypes.

Trimming took off 4 bases at V and 2 bases at J, with 8 bases between the two ends. The CDR3 extends over 13 amino acids. Looked up from germline, CDR1 is SQVTM and CDR2 is ANQGSEA. TCRdb used MiXCR to reprocess the reads, holding one entry per CDR3 protein. The sample yields over 100,000 distinct CDR3 sequences, roughly a tenth seen once. The sequenced material came from PBMCs, sequenced either directly or after in vitro stimulation (not recorded which). The J gene is TRBJ1-4, the V gene TRBV29-1; no firm D call. The sequence came from a human donor in good health (CMV status not recorded). Some clones in this sample may be carry-over from other donors' samples. The CDR3 here is CSVGAGTNEKLFF. The CDR3, as DNA: TGCAGCGTTGGGGCCGGGACTAATGAAAAACTGTTTTTT.